This passage covers 10 T cell receptor beta chains from one sample sequenced in a study of T cell responses to AZD1222 COVID-19 vaccine. Produced via immunoSEQ multiplex PCR; TCRdb's table is partial and in-frame only. The sample has about 160,000 clones; about 88% are singletons. Specimen: peripheral blood, collected on day 0 of AZD1222 vaccination. Every receptor here comes from an adult in good health.

The V gene is TRBV28, the J gene TRBJ2-1; weak D call: TRBD1 (6 bases). This CDR3 contains 18 residues. Looked up from germline, CDR1 is MDHEN and CDR2 is SYDVKM. The ends were cut back, 7 bases at V and 6 bases at J, with 28 bases in the middle. The DNA of the CDR3 is TGTGCCAGCACCCCCCGGACAGTCTATAGTTACCAGGGCAATGAGCAGTTCTTC. Its translation is CASTPRTVYSYQGNEQFF.

The CDR3 nucleotides are TGTGCCAGCAGTTTATCTGTAGCGGGAGGGCCGGGGGAGACCCAGTACTTC. Its protein product is CASSLSVAGGPGETQYF. This chain links TRBV27 with TRBJ2-5; 11 bases agree with TRBD2. CDR3 length: 17 residues. Looked up from germline, CDR1 is MNHEY and CDR2 is SMNVEV (reference sequence). Trimming cost V 0 bases and J 5 bases; bases outside gene matches: 8.

This clone was picked up one time. This sequence joins TRBV7-8 and TRBJ1-3; tentatively, D is TRBD1 (5 bases). CDR3 length: 14 residues. Trimming took 7 bases from V and 4 from J, leaving 14 bases between them. The germline gives CDR1 SGHVS, CDR2 FQNEAQ. CDR3 nucleotide sequence: TGTGCCAGCACCGTGCAAGGGGTCGGAAACACCATATATTTT. This sequence encodes CASTVQGVGNTIYF. The full variable domain, in which reference TRBV7-8 and TRBJ1-3 provide the parts outside the CDR3, is GAGVSQSPRYKVAKRGQDVALRCDPISGHVSLFWYQQALGQGPEFLTYFQNEAQLDKSGLPSDRFFAERPEGSVSTLKIQRTQQEDSAVYLCASTVQGVGNTIYFGEGSWLTVV.

Here the CDR3 reads CASSQRSLSGANVLTF. The CDR3 nucleotides are TGCGCCAGCAGCCAAAGGTCGCTTTCTGGGGCCAACGTCCTGACTTTC. J is TRBJ2-6 and V is TRBV4-3, with D unresolved. This CDR3 region has 16 residues. Trimming removed 2 bases at V and 1 base at J, with 9 bases between. Germline-derived CDR1 and CDR2 are LGHNA and YSLEER.

This sequence joins TRBV2 and TRBJ1-3; D call uncertain. V was trimmed by 6 bases and J by 0 bases, leaving 18 bases between them. Germline lookup yields CDR1 SNHLY and CDR2 FYNNEI. This CDR3 has 17 residues. In nucleotides, the CDR3 is TGTGCCAGCAGCCCCAATAGGGCATCAAGCTCTGGAAACACCATATATTTT. Amino acids: CASSPNRASSSGNTIYF.

The rearrangement joins TRBV19 to TRBJ1-1; D might be TRBD1 (5 bases). The CDR3 covers 14 residues. Germline loops: CDR1 LNHDA, CDR2 SQIVND (reference sequence). The V end lost 3 bases, the J end lost 1 base, and 9 bases lay between the germline ends. The CDR3 is CASSMGTQNTEAFF. The CDR3, as DNA: TGTGCCAGTAGTATGGGGACCCAGAACACTGAAGCTTTCTTT. The complete variable domain, with remaining parts taken from reference TRBV19 and TRBJ1-1, reads DGGITQSPKYLFRKEGQNVTLSCEQNLNHDAMYWYRQDPGQGLRLIYYSQIVNDFQKGDIAEGYSVSREKKESFPLTVTSAQKNPTAFYLCASSMGTQNTEAFFGQGTRLTVV.

The chain uses TRBV18 and TRBJ1-2; 7 bases fit TRBD1. The V gene end was trimmed by 4 bases and the J gene end by 2 bases; junction bases not matched to a gene: 7. The CDR3 has 15 amino acids. From germline, CDR1 is KGHSH and CDR2 LQKENI. DNA of the CDR3: TGTGCCAGCTCACGGGGGGAGACAGGGAACTATGGCTACACCTTC. Translating it yields CASSRGETGNYGYTF.

The chain recombines TRBV5-4 with TRBJ2-7; 12 bases are a match to TRBD2. Germline CDR1 is SGHNT and CDR2 is YYREEE (reference sequence). The CDR3 is made up of 16 amino acids. Trimming removed 4 bases from V and 5 bases from J; junction bases left unmatched: 10. The CDR3 bases are TGTGCCAGCAGCGCCCCAACTAGCGGGAGGATCCACGAGCAGTACTTC. Its translation: CASSAPTSGRIHEQYF.

The CDR3 DNA is TGTGCCAGCAGCTTAGGCTCCGGGACACGGAACACCGGGGAGCTGTTTTTT. Encoded protein: CASSLGSGTRNTGELFF. V gene TRBV11-3 combines with J gene TRBJ2-2, with a possible D match to TRBD1 (6 bases). V was shortened by 1 base and J by 1 base, with 13 bases between the two germline ends. The CDR3 is made up of 17 amino acids. Germline-derived CDR1 and CDR2 are SGHNT and YENEEA.

This chain connects TRBV7-2 to TRBJ2-2; no definite D call. The germline V gene encodes CDR1 SGHTA and CDR2 FQGNSA. Deletions cut 2 bases from V and 2 bases from J, with 3 bases between. The CDR3 covers 13 residues. CDR3 DNA sequence: TGTGCCAGCAGCTTAATAAACACCGGGGAGCTGTTTTTT. This encodes CASSLINTGELFF.